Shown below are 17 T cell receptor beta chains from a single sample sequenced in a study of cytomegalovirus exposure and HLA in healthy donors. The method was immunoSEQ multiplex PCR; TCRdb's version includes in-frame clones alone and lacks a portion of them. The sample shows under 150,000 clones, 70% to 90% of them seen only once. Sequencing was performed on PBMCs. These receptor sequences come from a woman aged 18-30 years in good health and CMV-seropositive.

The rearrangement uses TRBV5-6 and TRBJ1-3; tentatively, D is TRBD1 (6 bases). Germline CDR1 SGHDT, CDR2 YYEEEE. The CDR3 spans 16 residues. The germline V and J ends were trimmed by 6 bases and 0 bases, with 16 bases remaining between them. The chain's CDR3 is CASTWGPDLSGNTIYF. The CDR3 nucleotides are TGTGCCAGCACCTGGGGGCCTGACCTCTCTGGAAACACCATATATTTT.

CDR3 sequence: CASRQLAGGGETQYF. CDR3 DNA: TGTGCCAGCCGCCAACTAGCGGGAGGAGGAGAGACCCAGTACTTC. This chain connects TRBV6-1 to TRBJ2-5; TRBD2 matches 12 bases. The CDR3 loop spans 15 amino acids. The V gene end was trimmed by 8 bases and the J gene end by 4 bases; junction bases not matched to a gene: 8. Germline V gene sequence: CDR1 MNHNS, CDR2 SASEGT.

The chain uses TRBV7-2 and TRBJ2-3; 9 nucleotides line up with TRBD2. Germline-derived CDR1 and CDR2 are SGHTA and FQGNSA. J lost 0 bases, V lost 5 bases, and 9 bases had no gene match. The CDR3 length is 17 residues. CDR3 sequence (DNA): TGTGCCAGCAGCCCCCGTCTGCGGGGGGGTAGCACAGATACGCAGTATTTT. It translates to CASSPRLRGGSTDTQYF.

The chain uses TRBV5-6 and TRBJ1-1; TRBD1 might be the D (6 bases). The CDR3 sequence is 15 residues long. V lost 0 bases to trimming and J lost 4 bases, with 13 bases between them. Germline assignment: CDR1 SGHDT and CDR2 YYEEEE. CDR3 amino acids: CASSLVGGPSTEAFF. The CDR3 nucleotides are TGTGCCAGCAGCTTGGTAGGGGGACCGAGCACTGAAGCTTTCTTT.

This chain's CDR3 is CSVELDRGNTEAFF. The CDR3 coding sequence is TGCAGCGTTGAGTTGGACAGAGGGAACACTGAAGCTTTCTTT. The rearrangement joins TRBV29-1 to TRBJ1-1; D might be TRBD1 (6 bases). This CDR3 has 14 residues. V lost 3 bases, J lost 1 base, and 12 bases lay in between. CDR1 is SQVTM, CDR2 ANQGSEA, per germline.

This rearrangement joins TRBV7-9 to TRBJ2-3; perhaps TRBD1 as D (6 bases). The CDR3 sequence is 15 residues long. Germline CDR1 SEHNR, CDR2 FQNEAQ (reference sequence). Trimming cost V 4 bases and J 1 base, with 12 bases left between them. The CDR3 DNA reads TGTGCCAGCAGCTACACAGGGATTGGCACAGATACGCAGTATTTT. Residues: CASSYTGIGTDTQYF.

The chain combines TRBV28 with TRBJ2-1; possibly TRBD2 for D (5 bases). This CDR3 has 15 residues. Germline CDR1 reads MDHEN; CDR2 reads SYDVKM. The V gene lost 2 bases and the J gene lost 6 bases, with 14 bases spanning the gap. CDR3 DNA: TGTGCCAGCAGTTTAGGGTCAGCAGGAGGCAATGAGCAGTTCTTC. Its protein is CASSLGSAGGNEQFF.

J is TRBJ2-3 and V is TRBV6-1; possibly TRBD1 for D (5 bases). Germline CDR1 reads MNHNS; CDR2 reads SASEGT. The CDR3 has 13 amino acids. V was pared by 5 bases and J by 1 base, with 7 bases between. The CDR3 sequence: CASSQQGTDTQYF. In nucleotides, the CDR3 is TGTGCCAGCAGTCAACAGGGCACAGATACGCAGTATTTT.

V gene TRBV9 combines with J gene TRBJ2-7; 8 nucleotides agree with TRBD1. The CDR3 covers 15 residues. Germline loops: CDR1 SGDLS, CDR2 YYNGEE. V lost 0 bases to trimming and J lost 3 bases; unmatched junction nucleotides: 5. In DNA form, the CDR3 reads TGTGCCAGCAGCGTAGGGACAGGGCCCTACTACGAGCAGTACTTC. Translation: CASSVGTGPYYEQYF.

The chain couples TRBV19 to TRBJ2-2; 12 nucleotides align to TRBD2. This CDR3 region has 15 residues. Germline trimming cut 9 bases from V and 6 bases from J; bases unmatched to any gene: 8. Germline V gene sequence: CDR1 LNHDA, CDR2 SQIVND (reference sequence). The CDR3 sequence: CASLPSGRAPGELFF. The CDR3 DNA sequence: TGTGCCAGCCTTCCTAGCGGGAGGGCCCCCGGGGAGCTGTTTTTT.

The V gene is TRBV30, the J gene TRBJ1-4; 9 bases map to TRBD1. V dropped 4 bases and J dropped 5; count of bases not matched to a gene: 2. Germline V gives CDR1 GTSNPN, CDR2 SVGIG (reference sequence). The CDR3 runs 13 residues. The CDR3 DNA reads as TGTGCCTGGAAAGACAGGGGGAATGAAAAACTGTTTTTT. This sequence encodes CAWKDRGNEKLFF.

The CDR3 region has the DNA TGCGCCAGCAGCCAAGTCGGACTAGCGGGAGGCTCGAACACCGGGGAGCTGTTTTTT. The encoded protein is CASSQVGLAGGSNTGELFF. The rearrangement joins TRBV4-1 to TRBJ2-2; 14 nucleotides match TRBD2. This CDR3 region has 19 residues. V was pared by 1 base and J by 0 bases, with 4 bases of the junction left unmatched. Germline CDR1 MGHRA, CDR2 YSYEKL.

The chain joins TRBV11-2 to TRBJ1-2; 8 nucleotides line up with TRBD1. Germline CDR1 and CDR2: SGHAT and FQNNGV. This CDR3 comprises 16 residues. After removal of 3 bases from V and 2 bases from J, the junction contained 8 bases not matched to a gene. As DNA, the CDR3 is TGTGCCAGCAGCTTTGGACAGGGACGAGTGAACTATGGCTACACCTTC. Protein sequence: CASSFGQGRVNYGYTF.

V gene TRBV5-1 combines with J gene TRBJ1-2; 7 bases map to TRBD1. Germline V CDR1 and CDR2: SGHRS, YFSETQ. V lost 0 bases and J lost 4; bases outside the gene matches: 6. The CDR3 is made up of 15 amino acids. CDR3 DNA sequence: TGCGCCAGCAGCTTGGAAGGGGGCGGCGGCTATGGCTACACCTTC. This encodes CASSLEGGGGYGYTF.

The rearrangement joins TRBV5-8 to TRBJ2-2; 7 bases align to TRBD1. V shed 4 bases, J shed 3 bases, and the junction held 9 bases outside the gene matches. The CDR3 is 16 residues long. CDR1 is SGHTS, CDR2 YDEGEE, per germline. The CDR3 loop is CASSIRDRIDTGELFF. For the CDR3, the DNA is TGTGCCAGCAGCATCCGGGACAGAATAGACACCGGGGAGCTGTTTTTT. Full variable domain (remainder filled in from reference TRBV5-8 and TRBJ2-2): EAGVTQSPTHLIKTRGQQATLRCSPISGHTSVYWYQQALGLGLQFLLWYDEGEERNRGNFPPRFSGRQFPNYSSELNVNALELEDSALYLCASSIRDRIDTGELFFGEGSRLTVL.

This CDR3 is CASSLVPSQNNEQFF. CDR3 in DNA: TGCGCCAGCAGCTTGGTGCCTAGTCAGAACAATGAGCAGTTCTTC. The chain recombines TRBV5-1 with TRBJ2-1; D is undetermined. Trimming pared 0 bases from V and 5 bases from J, leaving 12 bases between. Germline CDR1 is SGHRS and CDR2 is YFSETQ. CDR3 length equals 15 residues.

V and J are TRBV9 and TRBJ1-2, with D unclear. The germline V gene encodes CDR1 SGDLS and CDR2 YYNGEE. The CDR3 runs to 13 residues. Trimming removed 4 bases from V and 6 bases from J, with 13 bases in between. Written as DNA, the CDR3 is TGTGCCAGCAGCCCGGGGTCTAGAAATGGCTACACCTTC. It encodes CASSPGSRNGYTF.